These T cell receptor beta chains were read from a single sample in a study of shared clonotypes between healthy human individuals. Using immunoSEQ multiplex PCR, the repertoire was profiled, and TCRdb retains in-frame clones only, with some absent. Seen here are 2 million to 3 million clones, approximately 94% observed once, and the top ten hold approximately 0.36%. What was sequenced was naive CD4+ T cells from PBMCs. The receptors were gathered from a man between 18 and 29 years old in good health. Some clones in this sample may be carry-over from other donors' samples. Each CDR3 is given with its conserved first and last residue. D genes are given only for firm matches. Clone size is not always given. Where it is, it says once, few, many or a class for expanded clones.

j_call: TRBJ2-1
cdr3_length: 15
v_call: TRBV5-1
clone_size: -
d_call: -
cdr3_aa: CASSWGGSSYNEQFF
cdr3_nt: TGCGCCAGCAGCTGGGGCGGCAGCTCCTACAATGAGCAGTTCTTC

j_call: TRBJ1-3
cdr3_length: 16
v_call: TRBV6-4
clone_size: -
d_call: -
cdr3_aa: CASRLGQTCSGNTIYF
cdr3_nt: TGTGCCAGCAGACTCGGTCAGACCTGCTCTGGAAACACCATATATTTT

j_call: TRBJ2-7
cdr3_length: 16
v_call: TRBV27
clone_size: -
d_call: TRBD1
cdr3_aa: CASSTWTGPRSYEQYF
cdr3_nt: TGTGCCAGCAGTACTTGGACAGGGCCACGTTCGTACGAGCAGTACTTC

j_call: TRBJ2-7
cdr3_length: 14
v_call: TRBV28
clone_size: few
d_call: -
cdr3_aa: CASRQTGTPYEQYF
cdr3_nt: TGTGCCAGCAGGCAGACAGGGACTCCCTACGAGCAGTACTTC

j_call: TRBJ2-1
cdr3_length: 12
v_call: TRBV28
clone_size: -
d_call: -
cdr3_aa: CASSPHPGEQFF
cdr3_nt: TGTGCCAGCAGTCCACACCCTGGTGAGCAGTTCTTC

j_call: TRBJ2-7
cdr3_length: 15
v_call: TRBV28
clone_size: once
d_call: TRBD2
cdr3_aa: CASTFTSGRAYEQYF
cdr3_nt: TGTGCCAGCACTTTTACTAGCGGGAGGGCCTACGAGCAGTACTTC

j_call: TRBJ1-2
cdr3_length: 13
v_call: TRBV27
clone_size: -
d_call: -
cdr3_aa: CASSLKGGYGYTF
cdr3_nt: TGTGCCAGCAGCCTAAAGGGCGGCTATGGCTACACCTTC

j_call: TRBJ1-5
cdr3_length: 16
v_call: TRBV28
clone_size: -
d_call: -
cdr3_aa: CASSFRAASGNQPQHF
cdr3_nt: TGTGCCAGCAGTTTCCGGGCAGCCTCTGGCAATCAGCCCCAGCATTTT

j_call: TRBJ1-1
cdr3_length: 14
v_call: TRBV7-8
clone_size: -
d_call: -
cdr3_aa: CASSYLTGTTEAFF
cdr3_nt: TGTGCCAGCAGCTACCTTACGGGGACCACTGAAGCTTTCTTT

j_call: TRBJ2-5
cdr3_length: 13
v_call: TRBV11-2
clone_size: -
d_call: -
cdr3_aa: CASSLLAGETQYF
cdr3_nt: TGTGCCAGCAGCTTATTGGCTGGCGAGACCCAGTACTTC

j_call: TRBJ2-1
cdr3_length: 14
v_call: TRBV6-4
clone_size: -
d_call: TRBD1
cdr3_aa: CASSAPGQSNEQFF
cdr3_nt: TGTGCCAGCAGCGCACCGGGACAGTCCAATGAGCAGTTCTTC

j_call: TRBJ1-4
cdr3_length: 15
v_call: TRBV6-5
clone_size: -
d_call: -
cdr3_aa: CASSYGAGRNEKLFF
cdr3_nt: TGTGCCAGCAGTTACGGGGCAGGGCGTAATGAAAAACTGTTTTTT

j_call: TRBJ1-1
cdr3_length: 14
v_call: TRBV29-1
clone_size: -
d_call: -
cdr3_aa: CSVGGSTFNTEAFF
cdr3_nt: TGCAGCGTTGGGGGCAGCACCTTTAACACTGAAGCTTTCTTT

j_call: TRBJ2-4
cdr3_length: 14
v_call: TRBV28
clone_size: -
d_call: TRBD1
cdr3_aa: CASSLPGGANIQYF
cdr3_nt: TGTGCCAGCAGTTTACCAGGGGGCGCGAACATTCAGTACTTC

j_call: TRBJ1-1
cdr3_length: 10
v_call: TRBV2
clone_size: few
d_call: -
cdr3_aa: CASGFMVAFF
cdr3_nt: TGTGCCAGCGGATTCATGGTGGCTTTCTTT

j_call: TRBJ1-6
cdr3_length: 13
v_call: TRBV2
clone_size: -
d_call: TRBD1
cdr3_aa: CARTRGRDSPLHF
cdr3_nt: TGTGCCAGGACGAGGGGGCGCGACTCACCCCTCCACTTT

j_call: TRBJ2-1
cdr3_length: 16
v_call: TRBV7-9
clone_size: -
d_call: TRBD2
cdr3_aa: CASSLKRDAQRNEQFF
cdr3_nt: TGTGCCAGCAGCTTAAAGCGGGACGCCCAGCGTAATGAGCAGTTCTTC

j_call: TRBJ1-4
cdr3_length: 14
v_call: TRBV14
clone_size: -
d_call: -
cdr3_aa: CASSLPSRGEKLFF
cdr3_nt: TGTGCCAGCAGCCTCCCATCTCGTGGTGAAAAACTGTTTTTT

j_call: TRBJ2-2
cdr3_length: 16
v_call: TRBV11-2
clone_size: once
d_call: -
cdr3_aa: CASSLASWANTGELFF
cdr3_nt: TGTGCCAGCAGCTTAGCGAGTTGGGCGAACACCGGGGAGCTGTTTTTT

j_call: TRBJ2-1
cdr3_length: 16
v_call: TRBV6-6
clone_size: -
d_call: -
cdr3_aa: CASTRQGAGSHNEQFF
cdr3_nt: TGTGCCAGCACGCGGCAAGGGGCGGGTTCCCACAATGAGCAGTTCTTC

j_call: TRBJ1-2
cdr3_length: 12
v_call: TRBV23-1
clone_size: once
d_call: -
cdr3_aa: CASNRSGGGYTF
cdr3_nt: TGCGCCAGCAACCGGAGCGGGGGTGGCTACACCTTC

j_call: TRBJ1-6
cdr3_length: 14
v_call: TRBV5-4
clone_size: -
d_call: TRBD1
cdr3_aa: CASAGTAYNSPLHF
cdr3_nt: TGTGCCAGCGCTGGGACAGCCTATAATTCACCCCTCCACTTT

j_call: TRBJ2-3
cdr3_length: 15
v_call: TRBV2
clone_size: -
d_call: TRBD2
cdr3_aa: CATPRREGPPSTQYF
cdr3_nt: TGTGCCACCCCAAGACGGGAGGGCCCTCCCAGTACGCAGTATTTT

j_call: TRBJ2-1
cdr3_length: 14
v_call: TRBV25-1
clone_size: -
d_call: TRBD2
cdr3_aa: CASSVASGNNEQFF
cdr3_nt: TGTGCCAGCAGTGTGGCTAGCGGTAACAATGAGCAGTTCTTC

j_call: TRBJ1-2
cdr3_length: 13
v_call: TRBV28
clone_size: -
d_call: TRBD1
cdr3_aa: CATGTGGGGGYTF
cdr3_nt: TGTGCTACCGGGACAGGGGGCGGAGGTGGCTACACCTTC

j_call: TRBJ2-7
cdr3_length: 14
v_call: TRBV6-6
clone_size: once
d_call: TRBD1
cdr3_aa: CASSKSRGLVEQYF
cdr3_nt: TGTGCCAGCAGTAAATCTAGGGGGCTGGTCGAGCAGTACTTC

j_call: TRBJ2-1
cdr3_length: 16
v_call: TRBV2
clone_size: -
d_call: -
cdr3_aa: CASRSSGGGGYNEQFF
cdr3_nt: TGTGCCAGCAGATCCTCAGGAGGGGGAGGGTACAATGAGCAGTTCTTC

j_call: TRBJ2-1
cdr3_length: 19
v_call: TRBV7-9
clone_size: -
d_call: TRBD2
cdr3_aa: CASSARRASGTYSYNEQFF
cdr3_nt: TGTGCCAGCAGCGCCCGACGGGCTAGCGGGACATACTCCTACAATGAGCAGTTCTTC